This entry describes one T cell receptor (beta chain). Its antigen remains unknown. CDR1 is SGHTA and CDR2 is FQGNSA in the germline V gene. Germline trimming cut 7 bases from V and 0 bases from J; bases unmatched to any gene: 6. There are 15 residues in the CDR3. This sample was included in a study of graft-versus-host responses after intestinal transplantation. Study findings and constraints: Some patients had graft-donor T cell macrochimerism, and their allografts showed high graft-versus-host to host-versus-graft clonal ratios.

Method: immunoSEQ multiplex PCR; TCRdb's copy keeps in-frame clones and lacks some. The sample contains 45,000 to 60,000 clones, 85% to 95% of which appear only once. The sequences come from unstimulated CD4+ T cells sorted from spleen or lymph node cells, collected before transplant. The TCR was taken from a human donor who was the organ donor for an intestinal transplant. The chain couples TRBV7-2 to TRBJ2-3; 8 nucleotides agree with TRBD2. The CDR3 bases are TGTGCCAGCACCGAAGGCGGGAGGAGCACAGATACGCAGTATTTT. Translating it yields CASTEGGRSTDTQYF.